This T cell receptor beta chain was recorded in a study of T cells in Graves' hyperthyroidism and ophthalmopathy. Overall study findings and caveats: Ophthalmopathy was identified by the model a median about 6.8 months ahead of onset.

In the case of this clonotype: Its antigen is currently unknown.

The TCR beta CDR3 regions underwent amplification using RNA transcripts as the source. HTBI primers drove first-round RT-PCR of the TCR CDR3. One entry per CDR3 protein results from TCRdb running MiXCR on the multiplex PCR reads. The table has about 560,000 distinct CDR3 sequences, 16% seen once; the top ten hold around 19%. The junction had 9 bases not matched to a gene; V was cut back by 5 bases and J by 8 bases. There are 14 residues in the CDR3. The germline CDR1 and CDR2 sequences are WNHNN and SYGVQD (reference sequence). The sequence derives from a woman aged 18-29 years with Graves' hyperthyroidism. Specimen: blood. The chain recombines TRBV10-1 with TRBJ2-1, with TRBD2 identical over 7 bases. Here the CDR3 reads CASSHATSSDEQFF. CDR3 nucleotides: TGCGCCAGCAGTCATGCGACTAGCAGCGATGAGCAGTTCTTC.